What follows are 3 T cell receptor beta chains derived from one specimen sequenced in a study of Tregs in tolerant kidney transplant recipients (dated by TCRdb to between 2017 and 2020). Reading the label with the study, this specimen's time point is: blood sample drawn before combined kidney and bone marrow transplant. The library was produced with the immunoSEQ multiplex PCR assay. Not all clones reach the TCRdb copy of this immuneACCESS table, which keeps in-frame sequences only. Checked studies attribute under half of the gap to unresolved V genes and leave the rest unexplained. The table for this sample lists roughly 32,000 clones. The leading ten clones occupy approximately 15% of the sample. The material was CD8+ T cells from blood, obtained before the transplant. The receptor source for this set is a human donor who received a combined kidney and bone marrow transplant.

For this clone: Read coverage stops 3 residues before the CDR3 terminus; the germline J gene supplies the remainder. The chain is built from TRBV29-1 and TRBJ2-7; TRBD2 is a possible D gene (6 bases). The V gene lost 4 bases and the J gene lost 6 bases, with 13 bases spanning the gap. This CDR3 has 12 residues. Germline V CDR1 and CDR2: SQVTM, ANQGSEA. The CDR3 bases that were read are TGCAGCGTTGCGGAGGGGACTCTCGAG. Translation gives CSVAEGTLE. The whole CDR3 protein reads CSVAEGTLEQYF.

For this clone: The CDR3 end falls 3 residues outside the read, so it is completed with the germline J gene. This sequence joins TRBV19 and TRBJ2-1; D is unclear. CDR1 is LNHDA, CDR2 SQIVND, per germline (reference sequence). Trimming removed 9 bases from V and 3 bases from J, with 12 bases in between. This CDR3 has 13 residues. The CDR3 is CASQSAVYNEQFF. The CDR3 bases that were read are TGTGCCAGCCAAAGCGCAGTCTACAATGAG.

About this clone itself: The CDR3 end falls 3 residues outside the read, so it is completed with the germline J gene. The chain has TRBV7-8 and TRBJ2-3, with D unresolved. The CDR3 consists of 14 residues. CDR1 SGHVS and CDR2 FQNEAQ come from the germline V gene. V shed 2 bases and J shed 0 bases, with 6 bases lying between them. The DNA read from the CDR3 is TGTGCCAGCAGCTTATTAGGGAGCACAGATACG. Amino acid sequence: CASSLLGSTDT. The CDR3 as a whole reads CASSLLGSTDTQYF. The full variable domain, its missing parts supplied by reference TRBV7-8 and TRBJ2-3, is GAGVSQSPRYKVAKRGQDVALRCDPISGHVSLFWYQQALGQGPEFLTYFQNEAQLDKSGLPSDRFFAERPEGSVSTLKIQRTQQEDSAVYLCASSLLGSTDTQYFGPGTRLTVL.